These 3 T cell receptor beta chains were all obtained from the same sample, sequenced in a study of CXCR3-negative and CXCR3-positive naive CD8 T cells. The antigens of these receptors remain unknown. General observations from the study: TRB CDR3s were more hydrophobic in CXCR3-positive than in CXCR3-negative naive cells.

5' RACE that incorporated UMI labels was used to prepare the TRB cDNA libraries. Reanalyzing the 5' RACE reads, TCRdb keeps one entry per CDR3 protein, without DNA. The table for this sample gives roughly 59,000 distinct CDR3 sequences. Sequenced material: naive CXCR3+ CD8+ T cells from blood. The subset: CD45RO-CCR7+CD27+CD95- naive CD8+ T cells expressing CXCR3 (TNR3+). The receptors come from a human donor in good health. Some clones in this sample may be carry-over from other donors' samples.

The genes are TRBV6-5 and TRBJ1-2; TCRdb returns TRBD1, unconfirmable since there is no DNA. CDR1 is MNHEY, CDR2 SVGAGI, per germline. The CDR3 length is 15 residues. CDR3 protein: CASSYSSPGAYGYTF.

The chain recombines TRBV27 with TRBJ2-1; TCRdb returns TRBD2, unconfirmable since there is no DNA. CDR3 size: 15 residues. Per germline, CDR1 MNHEY and CDR2 SMNVEV (reference sequence). CDR3 residues: CASSFVGGPYNEQFF.

The chain carries TRBV28 and TRBJ2-5; the D gene TCRdb calls, TRBD2, cannot be checked with no DNA. The CDR3 has 14 residues. Germline-derived CDR1 and CDR2 are MDHEN and SYDVKM. CDR3: CASSLGLYQETQYF.